The 2 T cell receptor beta chains given below trace back to one sample, sequenced in a study of beta chain features in type 1 diabetes. Study outcomes and limitations: A moderate, significant TCRB CDR3 shortening appeared in type 1 diabetes across four CD4+ subsets.

Expressed TCRB transcripts got sequenced, as all isolated RNA was reverse transcribed. The assay was immunoSEQ multiplex PCR, and TCRdb's table has in-frame clones only and misses some. Found here are around 130,000 clones, 7.5% to 9.5% of them singletons; the top ten hold roughly 0.75%. Their target antigens are unknown. The specimen was central memory CD4+ T cells from blood. The receptors here all came from a man aged 25-40 years with type 1 diabetes.

The rearrangement joins TRBV7-3 to TRBJ2-7; D ambiguous. V lost 5 bases to trimming and J lost 2 bases, with 13 bases between them. The CDR3 runs to 14 residues. Germline V gene sequence: CDR1 SGHTA, CDR2 FQGTGA. For the CDR3, the DNA is TGTGCCAGCAGCCCCCGCGAACCCGCCTACGAGCAGTACTTC. Its protein product is CASSPREPAYEQYF. Full variable domain (outside the CDR3, taken from reference TRBV7-3 and TRBJ2-7): GAGVSQTPSNKVTEKGKYVELRCDPISGHTALYWYRQSLGQGPEFLIYFQGTGAADDSGLPNDRFFAVRPEGSVSTLKIQRTERGDSAVYLCASSPREPAYEQYFGPGTRLTVT.

This clone was seen a few times. This chain connects TRBV10-3 to TRBJ2-1, with 10 bases aligning to TRBD2. The CDR3 is 16 amino acids. Germline V gives CDR1 ENHRY, CDR2 SYGVKD. V lost 4 bases to trimming and J lost 6 bases; unmatched junction nucleotides: 9. The CDR3 bases are TGTGCCATCAGTGTTGTTAGGACTAGCGGTATCAATGAGCAGTTCTTC. This sequence encodes CAISVVRTSGINEQFF.